One sample yielded the 15 T cell receptor beta chains listed below, sequenced in a study of tissue T cells after allogeneic stem cell transplantation. The assay was immunoSEQ multiplex PCR, and TCRdb's table has in-frame clones only and misses some. The data show tens of thousands of clones, 55% to 75% seen once. The sample was spleen. The receptors shown here come from a female BALB/c mouse in good health. Mouse MHC haplotype: H2-d.

Comment on this clone: Mouse germline and gene names are used. The CDR3 extends 1 residue past the end of the read, so its final part is completed from the germline J gene. The chain joins TRBV13-1 to TRBJ1-5, with 7 bases lining up with TRBD1. V shed 5 bases, J shed 0 bases, and the junction held 2 bases outside the gene matches. Germline values: CDR1 NSHNY, CDR2 SYGAGN. The CDR3 contains 14 residues. CDR3 DNA, as far as it was read: TGTGCCAGCAGCCGGGACAGTAACAACCAGGCTCCGCTT. Its protein product is CASSRDSNNQAPL. The whole CDR3 protein is CASSRDSNNQAPLF.

In the case of this clone: Mouse names are used for the genes. The read ends 1 residue shy of where the CDR3 ends; the end is completed using the germline J gene. The rearrangement uses TRBV20 and TRBJ2-2; a possible D gene is TRBD1 (5 bases). With 1 base removed from V and 0 bases from J, the gap between germline ends came to 9 bases. The CDR3 is 15 residues long. CDR1 is GFQATS and CDR2 is STVNSAI in the germline V gene. CDR3 residues: CGARADSTNTGQLYF. The sequenced CDR3 bases are TGTGGTGCTAGGGCCGACAGTACAAACACCGGGCAGCTCTAC.

With respect to this clone: Mouse gene names apply. The CDR3 goes on 1 residue after the read ends, and that part is filled in from the germline J gene. This chain joins TRBV5 and TRBJ2-5; 11 bases align to TRBD1. Germline CDR1 LGHNA, CDR2 YNLKQL (reference sequence). Trimming took 4 bases from V and 6 from J; bases not matched to a gene: 3. The CDR3 sequence is 14 residues long. The DNA read from the CDR3 is TGTGCCAGCAGCCCCCGGGACAGGGGGGACACCCAGTAC. Protein product: CASSPRDRGDTQY. The full CDR3 protein is CASSPRDRGDTQYF.

To note about this clone: Gene names denote mouse genes. The read terminates 1 residue before the CDR3 end, so the remaining end is supplied by the germline J gene. The J gene is TRBJ2-1, the V gene TRBV1; D may be TRBD1 (5 bases). Germline lookup yields CDR1 NSQYPW and CDR2 LRSPGD (reference sequence). This CDR3 contains 14 residues. The V end was cut by 2 bases, the J end by 5 bases, with 10 bases between. CDR3 DNA (partial): TGCACCTGCAGTGCACAGGGTAGGGATGCTGAGCAGTTC. Its protein is CTCSAQGRDAEQF. Given in full, the CDR3 is CTCSAQGRDAEQFF.

With regard to this clone: Mouse names are used for the genes. The read ends 1 residue before the CDR3 terminus; that terminus is restored from the germline J gene. The rearrangement joins TRBV13-2 to TRBJ1-1; 10 bases are a match to TRBD1. The V and J ends lost 5 bases and 8 bases, in that order; junction bases with no gene match: 3. CDR3 size: 12 residues. Germline loops: CDR1 NNHNN, CDR2 SYGAGS (reference sequence). CDR3 loop: CASGPGQGEVFF. The part of the CDR3 DNA that was read is TGTGCCAGCGGACCGGGACAGGGGGAAGTCTTC.

To note about this clone: Mouse names are used for the genes. The observed sequence ends 1 residue before the CDR3 terminus, with the missing tail filled in from the germline J gene. The J gene is TRBJ1-3, the V gene TRBV19; no clear D. Germline assignment: CDR1 FNHDT and CDR2 SITEND (reference sequence). The CDR3 has 13 amino acids. V gave up 4 bases and J gave up 0 bases, with 5 bases separating them. The part of the CDR3 DNA that was read is TGTGCCAGCAGTTTTCATTCTGGAAATACGCTCTAT. Its protein is CASSFHSGNTLY. The entire CDR3 is CASSFHSGNTLYF.

About this clone itself: Gene and germline names: mouse. Coverage ceases 1 residue before the CDR3 finishes, and the germline J gene fills in the end. The chain has TRBV19 and TRBJ1-6, with 8 bases matching TRBD1. TRBJ1-6 is classed as an ORF, of uncertain function. From germline, CDR1 is FNHDT and CDR2 SITEND (reference sequence). This CDR3 has 14 amino acids. With 4 bases clipped from V and 7 bases from J, the junction kept 4 bases outside the gene matches. The chain's CDR3 is CASSLTGVNSPLYF. The DNA read from the CDR3 is TGTGCCAGCAGTCTGACAGGGGTGAATTCGCCCCTCTAC.

With regard to this clone: Gene names are mouse gene names. The read ends 1 residue early relative to the CDR3; the germline J gene fills the gap. The chain uses TRBV31 and TRBJ2-2; D is undetermined. Germline V gene data show CDR1 as GKSSPN and CDR2 as SITVG. CDR3 length equals 15 residues. V shed 0 bases and J shed 0 bases, with 8 bases lying between them. Incomplete CDR3 DNA: TGTGCCTGGAGTCTTGGGCAAGCAAACACCGGGCAGCTCTAC. This gives the protein CAWSLGQANTGQLY. The full CDR3 is CAWSLGQANTGQLYF.

Concerning this clone itself: Mouse names are used for the genes. Read sequence stops 1 residue before the CDR3 end, and the germline J gene provides the missing end. This rearrangement joins TRBV29 to TRBJ1-1, with D unclear. With 3 bases removed from V and 3 bases from J, the gap between germline ends came to 5 bases. The CDR3 length is 12 residues. Germline CDR1 is MSHET and CDR2 is SYDVDS. The chain's CDR3 is CASSFGYTEVFF. CDR3 DNA (partial): TGTGCTAGCAGTTTTGGGTACACAGAAGTCTTC.

This clone was seen a handful of times. Mouse names are used for the genes. The read is 1 residue too short to cover the CDR3 end, so that end is filled in from the germline J gene. This rearrangement joins TRBV5 to TRBJ1-4, with D hard to call. The CDR3 sequence is 13 residues long. Germline V gene lookup returns CDR1 LGHNA and CDR2 YNLKQL (reference sequence). Trimming pared 0 bases from V and 3 bases from J, leaving 2 bases between. The sequenced CDR3 bases are TGTGCCAGCAGCCAAGACCCCAACGAAAGATTATTT. Its protein is CASSQDPNERLF. The CDR3, in full, reads CASSQDPNERLFF.

Note on this clone: Genes here carry mouse names. From the germline J gene comes the end of the CDR3, since the read stops 1 residue before it. The V and J genes are TRBV5 and TRBJ2-5; TRBD2 is a possible D gene (6 bases). The CDR3 totals 15 residues. Deletions cut 0 bases from V and 3 bases from J, with 10 bases between. Germline-derived CDR1 and CDR2 are LGHNA and YNLKQL (reference sequence). Partial CDR3 DNA: TGTGCCAGCAGCCAAGACGGGGACTCTCAAGACACCCAGTAC. Protein product: CASSQDGDSQDTQY. The CDR3, in full, reads CASSQDGDSQDTQYF.

Points on this clone: Any gene name here is a mouse gene name. From the germline J gene comes the end of the CDR3, since the read stops 1 residue before it. The chain links TRBV5 to TRBJ1-6; possible D gene TRBD1, 5 bases. TRBJ1-6 is an open reading frame, and its role is uncertain. The V end lost 0 bases, the J end lost 6 bases, and 6 bases lay between the germline ends. The CDR3 is 14 residues long. Germline CDR1 is LGHNA and CDR2 is YNLKQL (reference sequence). The sequenced CDR3 bases are TGTGCCAGCAGCCAAGACAGGGCTAATTCGCCCCTCTAC. Translation: CASSQDRANSPLY. The entire CDR3 protein reads CASSQDRANSPLYF.

Of note for this clone: These gene names are mouse names. From the germline J gene comes the end of the CDR3, since the read stops 1 residue before it. The chain has TRBV20 and TRBJ2-3; 7 bases agree with TRBD1. From germline, CDR1 is GFQATS and CDR2 STVNSAI. J lost 3 bases, V lost 7 bases, and 4 bases had no gene match. This CDR3 contains 12 residues. The CDR3 DNA, read in part, is TGTGGTGTCCAGGGGGTCGCAGAAACGCTGTAT. Protein sequence: CGVQGVAETLY. In full, the CDR3 is CGVQGVAETLYF.

As regards this clone: Mouse gene names and germline throughout. Here the CDR3 reads CASRDWGFNQDTQYF. CDR3 DNA (partial): TGTGCCAGCAGAGACTGGGGGTTTAACCAAGACACCCAGTAC. The V call is TRBV19, the J call TRBJ2-5; 9 bases map to TRBD2. The read falls 1 residue short of the CDR3 end, and the missing part is taken from the germline J gene. There are 15 residues in the CDR3. Unmatched junction bases numbered 4, after V lost 5 bases and J lost 0 bases. Germline V gene lookup returns CDR1 FNHDT and CDR2 SITEND (reference sequence).

This clone was seen more than once but under ten times. Gene labels here are mouse ones. The CDR3 is cut off 1 residue early in the read; its end comes from the germline J gene. V usage is TRBV13-3 and J usage is TRBJ1-1, with unresolved D. The CDR3 loop spans 12 amino acids. Germline CDR1 is NNHDY and CDR2 is SYVADS. The V gene lost 0 bases and the J gene lost 4 bases, with 4 bases spanning the gap. The CDR3 DNA, read in part, is TGTGCCAGCAGTGATGTGGTCACAGAAGTCTTC. Translated, it gives CASSDVVTEVF. The complete CDR3 protein is CASSDVVTEVFF.